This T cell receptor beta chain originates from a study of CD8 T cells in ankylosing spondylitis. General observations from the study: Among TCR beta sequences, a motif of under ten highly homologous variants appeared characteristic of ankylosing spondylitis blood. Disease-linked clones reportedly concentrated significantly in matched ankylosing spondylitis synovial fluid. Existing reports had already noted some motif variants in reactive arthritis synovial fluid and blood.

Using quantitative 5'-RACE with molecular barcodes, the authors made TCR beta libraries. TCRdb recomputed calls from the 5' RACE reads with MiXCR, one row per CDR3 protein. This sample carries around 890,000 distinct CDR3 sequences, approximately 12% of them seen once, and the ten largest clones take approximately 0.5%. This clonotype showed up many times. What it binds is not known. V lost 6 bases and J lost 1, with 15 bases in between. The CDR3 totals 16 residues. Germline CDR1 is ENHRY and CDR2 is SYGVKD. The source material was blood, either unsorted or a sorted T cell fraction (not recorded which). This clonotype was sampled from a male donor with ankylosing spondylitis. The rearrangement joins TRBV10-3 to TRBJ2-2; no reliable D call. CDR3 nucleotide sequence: TGTGCCATCAGCCCGGGCTCCGCGGTGAACACCGGGGAGCTGTTTTTT. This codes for CAISPGSAVNTGELFF.